This passage covers 25 T cell receptor beta chains from one sample sequenced in a study of molecular identifiers for immune sequencing clone quantification. Using its own MiXCR run on the PCR reads, TCRdb lists one record per CDR3 protein. This table has about 640,000 distinct CDR3 sequences, 20% appearing once. What was sequenced was naive CD8+ T cells from blood, with Jurkat cell RNA spiked in. Subset indicated: FACS-sorted CD8+CD4-CCR7+CD45RA+ naive T cells. All receptors derive from a human donor in good health. Some libraries in this study had Jurkat cell RNA spiked in.

This clonotype has a count of ten or more. This chain connects TRBV7-9 to TRBJ2-7; 9 positions match TRBD1. The CDR3 consists of 18 residues. V shed 3 bases, J shed 0 bases, and the junction held 12 bases outside the gene matches. Looked up from germline, CDR1 is SEHNR and CDR2 is FQNEAQ (reference sequence). CDR3 sequence reads: CASSFPHAGTGRSYEQYF. CDR3 bases: TGTGCCAGCAGCTTCCCCCACGCCGGGACAGGGCGCTCCTACGAGCAGTACTTC.

In its sample, this clonotype was seen many times. The CDR3 DNA sequence: TGTGCCAGCAGCGAACGGTTGTTGACAGATACGCAGTATTTT. Amino acid sequence: CASSERLLTDTQYF. This chain uses TRBV5-4 with TRBJ2-3; D unclear. This CDR3 region has 14 residues. Germline assignment: CDR1 SGHNT and CDR2 YYREEE (reference sequence). Trimming took off 4 bases at V and 3 bases at J, with 12 bases between the two ends.

The chain has TRBV11-2 and TRBJ2-1; TRBD1 is a possible D gene (6 bases). V was trimmed by 5 bases and J by 11 bases, leaving 13 bases between them. CDR3 length: 12 amino acids. CDR1 and CDR2 from the germline V gene are SGHAT and FQNNGV. CDR3 in DNA: TGTGCCAGCAGCACGTACAGGGAGAAGCAGTTCTTC. It codes for CASSTYREKQFF.

As for this clonotype: Given a much more abundant clone one base away, this may be a read error. This chain joins TRBV5-1 and TRBJ2-2, with 7 bases matching TRBD1. V was pared by 0 bases and J by 6 bases, with 8 bases of the junction left unmatched. Germline V gene data show CDR1 as SGHRS and CDR2 as YFSETQ. The CDR3 consists of 16 residues. The CDR3 sequence is CASSLDQGVYSGELFF. CDR3 DNA sequence: TGCGCCAGCAGCTTGGACCAGGGGGTTTACTCCGGGGAGCTGTTTTTT.

Notes on this clonotype: This clone may be a read error of a much larger clone one base away. V is TRBV4-1 and J is TRBJ2-5, with TRBD2 as a possible D gene (6 bases). Per germline, CDR1 MGHRA and CDR2 YSYEKL. CDR3 length: 16 residues. The CDR3, as DNA: TGCGCCAGCAGCCAAGGGAGGGGAAGAGAGCAAGAGACCCGGTACTTC. This translates into CASSQGRGREQETRYF.

This clonotype was recorded many times. The V call is TRBV7-2, the J call TRBJ2-5; TRBD2 agrees at 8 bases. The V segment lost 8 bases and the J segment 1 base; nucleotides outside the gene matches: 12. This CDR3 contains 16 residues. From germline, CDR1 is SGHTA and CDR2 FQGNSA. The CDR3 bases are TGTGCCAGCTCCCCCGGGACTAGTTTGAGCCAAGAGACCCAGTACTTC. It yields the protein CASSPGTSLSQETQYF.

This clonotype was observed at least ten times. This chain joins TRBV4-1 and TRBJ2-7, with D perhaps being TRBD1 or TRBD2 (5 bases each). Germline V gene data show CDR1 as MGHRA and CDR2 as YSYEKL. The CDR3 length is 15 residues. Trimming left V 3 bases short and J 1 base short, with 13 bases between. CDR3 nucleotides: TGCGCCAGCAGCCATAACCGAGGGGTATCCTACGAGCAGTACTTC. Translating gives CASSHNRGVSYEQYF.

This clonotype was detected many times. As DNA, the CDR3 is TGTGCCAGCAGGTCGACTAGCGGGAGGTTGGGGCCGCCAGATACGCAGTATTTT. Its protein is CASRSTSGRLGPPDTQYF. The chain combines TRBV7-9 with TRBJ2-3; 13 bases agree with TRBD2. CDR1 is SEHNR and CDR2 is FQNEAQ in the germline V gene (reference sequence). The CDR3 covers 18 residues. V shed 6 bases, J shed 4 bases, and the junction held 13 bases outside the gene matches.

This clonotype has ten or more counts. CDR3 DNA: TGTGCCAGCAGCCCCGACGGACGGGAAATTTACGAGCAGTACTTC. Translating it yields CASSPDGREIYEQYF. J is TRBJ2-7 and V is TRBV7-9, with D tentatively TRBD2 (5 bases). Germline CDR1 SEHNR, CDR2 FQNEAQ (reference sequence). The CDR3 runs 15 residues. Trimming removed 5 bases at V and 4 bases at J, with 18 bases between.

This sequence joins TRBV20-1 and TRBJ2-7; perhaps TRBD1 as D (7 bases). The germline gives CDR1 DFQATT, CDR2 SNEGSKA (reference sequence). This CDR3 has 14 residues. V was shortened by 4 bases and J by 5 bases, with 18 bases between the two germline ends. The CDR3 here is CSATRGVIVHEQYF. The DNA of the CDR3 is TGCAGTGCTACCAGGGGGGTGATAGTCCACGAGCAGTACTTC.

This clonotype was detected only a few times. The chain combines TRBV4-3 with TRBJ2-2; D might be TRBD2 (5 bases). V was pared by 0 bases and J by 4 bases, with 15 bases between. Germline V gives CDR1 LGHNA, CDR2 YSLEER. This CDR3 is 17 amino acids long. As DNA, the CDR3 is TGCGCCAGCAGCCAAGATTCCGGGGTGAGACTCACCGGGGAGCTGTTTTTT. Its translation is CASSQDSGVRLTGELFF.

Note on this clonotype: Likely a read error: the CDR3 ends without its conserved phenylalanine or tryptophan. The chain links TRBV27 to TRBJ1-5, with TRBD1 matching 9 bases. Germline V gene lookup returns CDR1 MNHEY and CDR2 SMNVEV (reference sequence). The V gene end was trimmed by 3 bases and the J gene end by 7 bases; junction bases not matched to a gene: 4. The CDR3 is made up of 14 amino acids. CDR3 sequence (DNA): TGTGCCAGCAGTTTCACAGGGGGCGTACAGCCCCAGCATTCT. As protein: CASSFTGGVQPQHS.

This clonotype was recorded at least ten times. The chain recombines TRBV7-9 with TRBJ1-4; D is ambiguous. CDR1 SEHNR and CDR2 FQNEAQ come from the germline V gene (reference sequence). The CDR3 loop spans 16 amino acids. V shed 5 bases and J shed 8 bases, with 21 bases lying between them. The CDR3 DNA is TGTGCCAGCAGCCTCGGTGGAAAGGGTCCAGACGAAAAACTGTTTTTT. It specifies CASSLGGKGPDEKLFF.

This clonotype was recorded a few times. This rearrangement joins TRBV6-2 or TRBV6-3 to TRBJ2-7; D not certain. The CDR3 runs to 13 residues. V lost 2 bases, J lost 2 bases, and 7 bases lay in between. Germline V CDR1 and CDR2: MNHEY, SVGEGT. The CDR3 DNA sequence: TGTGCCAGCAGTTACGCGGCTCCCTACGAGCAGTACTTC. As protein: CASSYAAPYEQYF.

The rearrangement uses TRBV6-2 or TRBV6-3 and TRBJ2-7, with TRBD1 identical over 9 bases. Germline V gives CDR1 MNHEY, CDR2 SVGEGT. This CDR3 has 15 amino acids. J gave up 2 bases and V 9 bases, and 11 bases lay outside the gene matches. Written as DNA, the CDR3 is TGTGCCAGTAGTACGCGGGACAGGGACGCCTACGAGCAGTACTTC. The encoded protein is CASSTRDRDAYEQYF.

As regards this clonotype: This may stem from a read error, because a much larger clone lies one nucleotide away. The chain links TRBV5-1 to TRBJ2-7; D perhaps matches TRBD2 (6 bases). This CDR3 comprises 15 residues. The germline gives CDR1 SGHRS, CDR2 YFSETQ. For the CDR3, the DNA is TGCGCCAGCAGCCTCACCTACGGGAGCTCCCACGAGCAGTACTTC. Encoded protein: CASSLTYGSSHEQYF.

This clonotype was seen at least ten times. This rearrangement joins TRBV9 to TRBJ2-7; TRBD1 aligns across 7 bases. The CDR3 length is 14 residues. Looked up from germline, CDR1 is SGDLS and CDR2 is YYNGEE. The V gene end was trimmed by 4 bases and the J gene end by 4 bases; junction bases not matched to a gene: 8. This CDR3 is CASSSDRDGYEQYF. Here the CDR3 DNA reads TGTGCCAGCAGCAGCGACAGGGACGGGTACGAGCAGTACTTC. The entire variable domain, with the rest obtained from reference TRBV9 and TRBJ2-7, is as follows: DSGVTQTPKHLITATGQRVTLRCSPRSGDLSVYWYQQSLDQGLQFLIQYYNGEERAKGNILERFSAQQFPDLHSELNLSSLELGDSALYFCASSSDRDGYEQYFGPGTRLTVT.

For this clonotype: This may stem from a read error, because a much larger clone lies one nucleotide away. V and J are TRBV4-1 and TRBJ2-3; TRBD1 aligns across 8 bases. CDR3 length equals 16 residues. CDR1 and CDR2 from the germline V gene are MGHRA and YSYEKL. The V and J ends lost 3 bases and 4 bases, in that order; junction bases with no gene match: 9. The CDR3 sequence: CASSQSGQGAADTQYF. The CDR3 nucleotides read TGCGCCAGCAGCCAGTCCGGACAGGGTGCTGCAGATACGCAGTATTTT.

The sample holds many counts of this clonotype. V and J are TRBV12-3 or TRBV12-4 and TRBJ2-7, with D perhaps being TRBD1 or TRBD2 (5 bases each). The CDR3 totals 13 residues. The V and J ends lost 3 bases and 6 bases respectively, with 12 bases between them. As DNA, the CDR3 is TGTGCCAGCAGTTTCCCGGGGACCACCGAGCAGTACTTC. It is translated as CASSFPGTTEQYF.

This clonotype was counted many times. The chain is built from TRBV11-2 and TRBJ2-7; D call uncertain. Looked up from germline, CDR1 is SGHAT and CDR2 is FQNNGV. The CDR3 covers 16 residues. V dropped 7 bases and J dropped 4 bases, with 23 bases sitting between them. The chain's CDR3 is CASMIGPDWKLYEQYF. The CDR3 DNA sequence: TGTGCCAGCATGATCGGACCCGACTGGAAGTTGTACGAGCAGTACTTC.

In this sample, this clonotype turned up many times. V usage is TRBV3-1 and J usage is TRBJ2-1; D gene ambiguous. Germline CDR1 and CDR2: LGHDT and YNNKEL (reference sequence). The CDR3 sequence is 16 residues long. Trimming shortened V by 4 bases and J by 5 bases, and 18 bases separated the two germline ends. The CDR3 sequence is CASSLSLALNDNEQFF. The DNA of the CDR3 is TGTGCCAGCAGCCTCTCCCTCGCCCTTAATGACAATGAGCAGTTCTTC.

In regard to this clonotype: One base away lies a much larger clone, so this may be a sequencing read error. The gene calls are TRBV10-3 and TRBJ1-1; perhaps TRBD1 as D (5 bases). V was shortened by 6 bases and J by 7 bases, with 15 bases between the two germline ends. The CDR3 spans 13 residues. CDR1 and CDR2 from the germline V gene are ENHRY and SYGVKD. The CDR3 spells CAIRFGGGIEAFF. The CDR3 bases are TGTGCCATCAGATTCGGGGGAGGCATTGAAGCTTTCTTT.

As regards this clonotype: The junction does not match germline at one end; this may be a read error. This chain joins TRBV15 and TRBJ2-7; tentatively, D is TRBD2 (5 bases). The CDR3 loop spans 15 amino acids. Germline CDR1 LNHNV, CDR2 YYDKDF (reference sequence). Here the CDR3 reads CATRDPGRASTGYRF. CDR3 bases: TGTGCCACCCGAGATCCTGGTCGGGCAAGCACGGGATATCGCTTC.

This clonotype was seen at least ten times. Sequence at one end of the junction differs from germline and may be a read error. The J gene is TRBJ2-5, the V gene TRBV7-7; the match to TRBD2 covers 12 bases. Per germline, CDR1 SSHAT and CDR2 FNYEAQ (reference sequence). The CDR3 consists of 18 residues. The CDR3 DNA follows: TGTGCTAGCAGCTTAAGCCCGACTAGCGGGGGACCTCAAGAGACCCAGTACTTC. This sequence encodes CASSLSPTSGGPQETQYF.

This clonotype was observed many times. This chain joins TRBV4-2 and TRBJ2-7; 9 bases align to TRBD2. J was trimmed by 6 bases and V by 1 base; bases with no gene match: 7. The length of the CDR3 is 15 residues. CDR1 is LGHNA, CDR2 YNFKEQ, per germline. CDR3 region: CASSQGTSVLAEQYF. CDR3 coding DNA: TGTGCCAGCAGCCAAGGGACTAGCGTTTTGGCCGAGCAGTACTTC.